This TCR beta chain was documented in a study of neurological immune-mediated disorders. MiXCR, run by TCRdb on the 5' RACE reads, gives a single entry per CDR3 protein. The sample yields about 80,000 distinct CDR3 sequences, 5.8% seen once. The trim removed 3 bases at V and 0 bases at J, leaving 5 bases unmatched. The CDR3 totals 15 residues. Per the germline V gene, CDR1 is SGHRS and CDR2 is YFSETQ. The time point here: longitudinal time-point 2. The sample holds many counts of this clonotype. The sequence was obtained from an older woman with multiple sclerosis. This sequence joins TRBV5-1 and TRBJ2-5; 7 bases match TRBD2. Sequenced: PBMCs. This CDR3 reads CASSSAGKHQETQYF. The CDR3 region has the DNA TGCGCCAGCAGCTCAGCGGGGAAACACCAAGAGACCCAGTACTTC.